Each of the 22 T cell receptor beta chains below was sequenced from the same sample in a study of identical twins. TCRdb fed the 5' RACE reads into MiXCR, producing one record per CDR3 protein. The data show 1,800,000 or so distinct CDR3 sequences, about 30% seen once. The sample taken for sequencing was cord blood. The receptors derive from a newborn girl in good health.

This clonotype occurred a few times. The gene calls are TRBV4-2 and TRBJ1-2; D is undetermined. In germline, CDR1 is LGHNA, CDR2 YNFKEQ. Trimming cost V 5 bases and J 8 bases, with 18 bases left between them. The CDR3 length is 14 residues. DNA for the CDR3: TGTGCCAGCAGCTCATATCATGGTGATGAGGGCTACACCTTC. It codes for CASSSYHGDEGYTF.

The V gene is TRBV14, the J gene TRBJ2-1; D is ambiguous. Trimming shortened V by 1 base and J by 4 bases, and 14 bases separated the two germline ends. CDR3 length: 16 amino acids. Per the germline V gene, CDR1 is SGHDN and CDR2 is FVKESK. CDR3 protein: CASSQGAAATYNEQFF. The CDR3 DNA is TGTGCCAGCAGCCAAGGGGCGGCTGCAACTTACAATGAGCAGTTCTTC. The full variable domain, rest sourced from reference TRBV14 and TRBJ2-1, is EAGVTQFPSHSVIEKGQTVTLRCDPISGHDNLYWYRRVMGKEIKFLLHFVKESKQDESGMPNNRFLAERTGGTYSTLKVQPAELEDSGVYFCASSQGAAATYNEQFFGPGTRLTVL.

CDR3 loop: CASSLLTSGSRSYNEQYF. The CDR3 DNA sequence: TGTGCCAGCAGCTTATTGACTAGCGGGAGTAGATCCTACAATGAGCAGTACTTC. V gene TRBV7-6 combines with J gene TRBJ2-7; 12 bases align to TRBD2. This CDR3 contains 18 residues. V trimming: 2 bases; J trimming: 7 bases; junction bases outside the gene matches: 15. Germline V lookup: CDR1 SGHVS, CDR2 FNYEAQ.

This clonotype has only a few counts. V is TRBV7-2 and J is TRBJ1-5; TRBD1 is a possible D gene (5 bases). The ends were cut back, 1 base at V and 3 bases at J, with 13 bases in the middle. This CDR3 region has 16 residues. Germline V lookup: CDR1 SGHTA, CDR2 FQGNSA. The CDR3 spells CASSLVGTNYNQPQHF. In DNA form, the CDR3 reads TGTGCCAGCAGCTTAGTCGGGACGAACTACAATCAGCCCCAGCATTTT.

This clonotype was found a few times. V gene TRBV20-1 combines with J gene TRBJ1-2, with no clear D. CDR1 and CDR2 from the germline V gene are DFQATT and SNEGSKA (reference sequence). There are 12 residues in the CDR3. V lost 3 bases to trimming and J lost 0 bases, with 5 bases between them. CDR3 DNA sequence: TGCAGTGCTAGTTCGGCTAACTATGGCTACACCTTC. Its protein is CSASSANYGYTF.

This clonotype was seen a handful of times. CDR3 region: CASSGNLDRNLNEQFF. For the CDR3, the DNA is TGTGCCAGCAGTGGCAATCTTGACAGAAACTTAAATGAGCAGTTCTTC. V usage is TRBV2 and J usage is TRBJ2-1, with D possibly being TRBD1 (5 bases). V lost 4 bases, J lost 7 bases, and 20 bases lay in between. The CDR3 has 16 residues. The germline CDR1 and CDR2 sequences are SNHLY and FYNNEI.

The chain uses TRBV10-3 and TRBJ1-6; D gene unclear. Germline CDR1 ENHRY, CDR2 SYGVKD. The CDR3 extends over 13 amino acids. V gave up 3 bases and J gave up 5 bases, with 5 bases separating them. CDR3 DNA: TGTGCCATCAGTGACAGGAATAATTCACCCCTCCACTTT. Translated: CAISDRNNSPLHF.

This chain uses TRBV4-2 with TRBJ1-6; D gene ambiguous. The CDR3 spans 15 residues. Germline CDR1 reads LGHNA; CDR2 reads YNFKEQ. Deletions cut 1 base from V and 3 bases from J, with 7 bases between. The CDR3 reads CASSQGPNYNSPLHF. CDR3 nucleotide sequence: TGTGCCAGCAGCCAAGGTCCGAACTATAATTCACCCCTCCACTTT.

This clonotype was seen ten or more times. The chain joins TRBV10-3 to TRBJ2-3, with a possible D match to TRBD2 (5 bases). V lost 3 bases to trimming and J lost 3 bases, with 10 bases between them. From germline, CDR1 is ENHRY and CDR2 SYGVKD. The length of the CDR3 is 14 residues. For the CDR3, the DNA is TGTGCCATCAGTGAACCGCTAGCTACAGATACGCAGTATTTT. It codes for CAISEPLATDTQYF.

This clonotype was picked up a small number of times. This chain links TRBV27 with TRBJ1-1; D not certain. Germline CDR1 reads MNHEY; CDR2 reads SMNVEV (reference sequence). The CDR3 is made up of 14 amino acids. Deletions cut 1 base from V and 4 bases from J, with 10 bases between. The CDR3 coding sequence is TGTGCCAGCAGTTTATTTAGGCAGAGCACTGAAGCTTTCTTT. This encodes CASSLFRQSTEAFF.

The sample holds a few counts of this clonotype. This rearrangement joins TRBV5-6 to TRBJ2-1, with 9 bases matching TRBD2. V was pared by 3 bases and J by 3 bases, with 7 bases of the junction left unmatched. This CDR3 contains 16 residues. Germline CDR1 reads SGHDT; CDR2 reads YYEEEE. CDR3 coding DNA: TGTGCCAGCAGCTCACTGGAGCGGGGGGTCTACAATGAGCAGTTCTTC. The encoded protein is CASSSLERGVYNEQFF.

The chain links TRBV3-1 to TRBJ2-1; 14 bases are shared with TRBD2. J was trimmed by 8 bases and V by 1 base; bases with no gene match: 4. CDR1 is LGHDT and CDR2 is YNNKEL in the germline V gene (reference sequence). The CDR3 totals 16 residues. CDR3 sequence (DNA): TGTGCCAGCAGCCAAGGACTAGCGGGGGGGAGGGATGAGCAGTTCTTC. This encodes CASSQGLAGGRDEQFF.

The CDR3 is CSVEGGTTSSYEQYF. CDR3 bases: TGCAGCGTTGAAGGGGGAACGACTAGTTCCTACGAGCAGTACTTC. The chain joins TRBV29-1 to TRBJ2-7; possibly TRBD2 for D (6 bases). The CDR3 is 15 residues long. V was cut by 1 base and J by 1 base, with 14 bases left in between. Germline V CDR1 and CDR2: SQVTM, ANQGSEA.

There are a few counts of this clonotype. V usage is TRBV12-3 or TRBV12-4 and J usage is TRBJ1-2, with TRBD1 as a possible D gene (6 bases). Trimming took 5 bases from V and 4 from J, leaving 11 bases between them. CDR3 length: 13 residues. Here the CDR3 reads CASSADSVYGYTF. In DNA form, the CDR3 reads TGTGCCAGCAGTGCGGACAGCGTCTATGGCTACACCTTC.

This chain connects TRBV15 to TRBJ1-1, with D perhaps TRBD1 (5 bases). The CDR3 is made up of 12 amino acids. The V end was cut by 4 bases, the J end by 6 bases, with 9 bases between. Germline CDR1 is LNHNV and CDR2 is YYDKDF (reference sequence). The CDR3 DNA is TGTGCCACCAGCACCAGGGCGTCTGAAGCTTTCTTT. This sequence encodes CATSTRASEAFF. Variable domain in full (rest from reference TRBV15 and TRBJ1-1): DAMVIQNPRYQVTQFGKPVTLSCSQTLNHNVMYWYQQKSSQAPKLLFHYYDKDFNNEADTPDNFQSRRPNTSFCFLDIRSPGLGDTAMYLCATSTRASEAFFGQGTRLTVV.

This clonotype was seen repeatedly, ten times or more. The V call is TRBV2, the J call TRBJ2-1, with 7 positions matching TRBD2. Germline V gene sequence: CDR1 SNHLY, CDR2 FYNNEI. V was clipped by 5 bases and J by 0 bases; unmatched bases: 4. This CDR3 region has 15 residues. DNA for the CDR3: TGTGCCAGCAGTTTCGAGCGGGGCTCCTACAATGAGCAGTTCTTC. Translating gives CASSFERGSYNEQFF.

This clonotype has more than one count but fewer than ten. The CDR3 sequence: CASSQLGVSTDTQYF. The CDR3 DNA sequence: TGCGCCAGCAGCCAATTAGGGGTTAGCACAGATACGCAGTATTTT. This chain links TRBV4-1 with TRBJ2-3, with D perhaps TRBD1 (5 bases). The CDR3 is made up of 15 amino acids. Trimming took off 2 bases at V and 0 bases at J, with 9 bases between the two ends. Germline CDR1 and CDR2: MGHRA and YSYEKL.

This clonotype was counted between two and nine times. The rearrangement links TRBV29-1 to TRBJ1-4, with TRBD1 as a possible D gene (6 bases). The germline gives CDR1 SQVTM, CDR2 ANQGSEA. This CDR3 is built from 16 residues. Between the trimmed V and J ends, which lost 7 bases and 3 bases, there was a span of 21 bases. CDR3 coding DNA: TGCAGCGCCCAGAATGTTGGGGGCTCTTCTAATGAAAAACTGTTTTTT. As protein: CSAQNVGGSSNEKLFF.

The chain joins TRBV27 to TRBJ2-1; D gene uncertain. Germline CDR1 is MNHEY and CDR2 is SMNVEV (reference sequence). The CDR3 is made up of 15 amino acids. Deletions cut 0 bases from V and 4 bases from J, with 10 bases between. Here the CDR3 reads CASSLSAVFYNEQFF. Written as DNA, the CDR3 is TGTGCCAGCAGTTTATCGGCTGTTTTTTACAATGAGCAGTTCTTC.

This clonotype was detected many times. V gene TRBV29-1 combines with J gene TRBJ2-3, with D perhaps TRBD1 or TRBD2 (5 bases each). CDR1 and CDR2 from the germline V gene are SQVTM and ANQGSEA. Trimming removed 6 bases from V and 3 bases from J, with 13 bases in between. CDR3 length: 13 amino acids. The CDR3 nucleotides read TGCAGCGTCCTAACCTGGGGGACAGATACGCAGTATTTT. Protein: CSVLTWGTDTQYF.

The chain recombines TRBV12-3 or TRBV12-4 with TRBJ2-5; 8 bases line up with TRBD2. V lost 3 bases and J lost 2; bases outside the gene matches: 8. This CDR3 region has 16 residues. The CDR3 DNA is TGTGCCAGCAGTTTCCAGACTAGCGCAAAACAAGAGACCCAGTACTTC. This sequence encodes CASSFQTSAKQETQYF.

This clonotype was seen at least ten times. The rearrangement links TRBV29-1 to TRBJ2-7; 7 positions agree with TRBD1. The J segment lost 1 base and the V segment lost 3 bases, leaving 18 bases of the junction unmatched. This CDR3 spans 18 amino acids. Germline lookup yields CDR1 SQVTM and CDR2 ANQGSEA. The CDR3 sequence: CSVESGTDEESQSYEQYF. The CDR3 DNA is TGCAGCGTTGAGTCCGGGACAGACGAAGAGAGTCAATCCTACGAGCAGTACTTC.